This TCR beta chain was identified in a study of T cells in Graves' hyperthyroidism and ophthalmopathy. Study-wide results and limits: Ophthalmopathy was separated from stable hyperthyroidism by a 13 V-J model. Blood also held most thyroid clonotypes expanded beyond 0.001.

V shed 3 bases and J 4 bases; nucleotides not matched to a gene: 10. CDR3 length: 16 amino acids. Germline CDR1 and CDR2: SGHTA and FQGNSA. A remark on this clonotype: What it binds is not known.

Template material for amplifying TCR beta CDR3 regions consisted of RNA transcripts. HTBI primers drove first-round RT-PCR of the TCR CDR3. TCRdb reanalysed the multiplex PCR reads using MiXCR and keeps one entry per CDR3 protein. Altogether a few hundred thousand distinct CDR3 sequences are present, around 45% being singletons, with the ten largest covering roughly 8.2%. Researchers defined stable Graves' hyperthyroidism as no ophthalmopathy progression within 18 months. The diagnoses drew upon clinical symptoms, serum thyroxine and TRAb, thyroid ultrasound and orbital computed tomography. The sequencing input was peripheral blood or thyroid tissue (not recorded which). This clonotype originated in a woman under 30 with Graves' hyperthyroidism. The chain carries TRBV7-2 and TRBJ1-2; 8 nucleotides align to TRBD1. The CDR3 sequence: CASSFVGTGGGYGYTF. Written as DNA, the CDR3 is TGTGCCAGCAGCTTCGTCGGGACAGGCGGAGGCTATGGCTACACCTTC. The entire variable domain, with the rest obtained from reference TRBV7-2 and TRBJ1-2, is as follows: GAGVSQSPSNKVTEKGKDVELRCDPISGHTALYWYRQSLGQGLEFLIYFQGNSAPDKSGLPSDRFSAERTGGSVSTLTIQRTQQEDSAVYLCASSFVGTGGGYGYTFGSGTRLTVV.